The 10 T cell receptor beta chains reported below all come from one sample, sequenced in a study of T-cell reconstitution after alpha-beta-depleted transplantation in children. Unique molecular identifiers were incorporated during preparation of the TCRbeta library. Each CDR3 protein gets one entry after TCRdb re-called the PCR reads with MiXCR. The sample includes about 500,000 distinct CDR3 sequences, about 31% of them seen just once. This sample comprised PBMCs from the stem cell graft donor, obtained from the stem cell graft. The source of these receptors is a human donor who donated a stem cell graft to a child with aplastic anemia.

This clonotype has only one observation. V gene TRBV7-9 combines with J gene TRBJ2-3; D call uncertain. The V gene lost 2 bases and the J gene lost 3 bases, with 6 bases spanning the gap. The CDR3 covers 13 residues. Per the germline V gene, CDR1 is SEHNR and CDR2 is FQNEAQ (reference sequence). CDR3 coding DNA: TGTGCCAGCAGCTTATCCCCGACAGATACGCAGTATTTT. Protein product: CASSLSPTDTQYF.

The chain recombines TRBV15 with TRBJ2-7, with D unresolved. The CDR3 has 14 residues. Per germline, CDR1 LNHNV and CDR2 YYDKDF (reference sequence). The V gene lost 5 bases and the J gene lost 3 bases, with 14 bases spanning the gap. CDR3 loop: CATSGSPKFYEQYF. For the CDR3, the DNA is TGTGCCACCAGCGGATCCCCTAAATTCTACGAGCAGTACTTC.

This clonotype came up a few times. The chain links TRBV28 to TRBJ1-6; 7 bases align to TRBD1. This CDR3 spans 20 amino acids. Germline CDR1 is MDHEN and CDR2 is SYDVKM. The junction had 14 bases not matched to a gene; V was cut back by 3 bases and J by 0 bases. This chain's CDR3 is CASSLPLQGYFASYNSPLHF. The CDR3 DNA reads as TGTGCCAGCAGTTTGCCCCTACAGGGGTATTTTGCCTCCTATAATTCACCCCTCCACTTT. The whole variable domain, remainder taken from reference TRBV28 and TRBJ1-6, is DVKVTQSSRYLVKRTGEKVFLECVQDMDHENMFWYRQDPGLGLRLIYFSYDVKMKEKGDIPEGYSVSREKKERFSLILESASTNQTSMYLCASSLPLQGYFASYNSPLHFGNGTRLTVT.

This clonotype has a single count. V gene TRBV12-3 or TRBV12-4 combines with J gene TRBJ1-2; D unclear. CDR3 length: 15 residues. Trimming stripped 2 bases from V and 0 bases from J, with 10 bases between. The CDR3, as DNA: TGTGCCAGCAGTTTATTAGGGATCTCTAACTATGGCTACACCTTC. It yields the protein CASSLLGISNYGYTF.

A few counts support this clonotype. The CDR3 nucleotides are TGTGCCAGCAGTTCCCTGGGCCATGAGCAGTTCTTC. It specifies CASSSLGHEQFF. This rearrangement joins TRBV27 to TRBJ2-1; D not resolved. With 4 bases removed from V and 8 bases from J, the gap between germline ends came to 9 bases. The CDR3 sequence is 12 residues long. From germline, CDR1 is MNHEY and CDR2 SMNVEV (reference sequence).

The chain links TRBV6-2 or TRBV6-3 to TRBJ2-3; 9 bases align to TRBD2. The CDR3 loop spans 15 amino acids. Looked up from germline, CDR1 is MNHEY and CDR2 is SVGEGT. After removal of 5 bases from V and 3 bases from J, the junction contained 6 bases not matched to a gene. The chain's CDR3 is CASSLLAGKTDTQYF. As DNA, the CDR3 is TGTGCCAGCAGTCTTCTAGCGGGAAAAACAGATACGCAGTATTTT.

This clonotype was seen more than once but under ten times. The J gene is TRBJ2-1, the V gene TRBV12-3 or TRBV12-4; TRBD1 matches 9 bases. Trimming removed 5 bases from V and 7 bases from J; junction bases left unmatched: 6. There are 14 residues in the CDR3. DNA for the CDR3: TGTGCCAGCAGTCCCCTCGGACAGGGGAATGAGCAGTTCTTC. Encoded protein: CASSPLGQGNEQFF.

The chain recombines TRBV20-1 with TRBJ1-1; 12 bases fit TRBD1. The CDR3 extends over 13 amino acids. Trimming removed 5 bases from V and 6 bases from J; junction bases left unmatched: 4. The germline gives CDR1 DFQATT, CDR2 SNEGSKA (reference sequence). The CDR3 coding sequence is TGCAGTGCTCTTGGGACAGGGGGCCCTGAAGCTTTCTTT. Its translation is CSALGTGGPEAFF.

The table lists this clonotype with a few counts. CDR3 DNA sequence: TGTGCCAGCAGTTTTTTTTTTAGGGGCAGGGAAAGAGATACGCAGTATTTT. This gives the protein CASSFFFRGRERDTQYF. The chain recombines TRBV28 with TRBJ2-3; possible D gene TRBD1, 5 bases. Trimming took off 3 bases at V and 5 bases at J, with 21 bases between the two ends. Germline-derived CDR1 and CDR2 are MDHEN and SYDVKM. The length of the CDR3 is 17 residues.

This chain uses TRBV5-1 with TRBJ1-3, with D hard to call. Germline V gene lookup returns CDR1 SGHRS and CDR2 YFSETQ. This CDR3 comprises 15 residues. Deletions cut 1 base from V and 0 bases from J, with 8 bases between. DNA for the CDR3: TGCGCCAGCAGCTTGCCGGATAGCTCTGGAAACACCATATATTTT. This encodes CASSLPDSSGNTIYF.